This T cell receptor (beta chain) is from a study of blood T cells in healthy people across ages. This CDR3 is 13 amino acids long. V was cut by 5 bases and J by 6 bases, with 13 bases left in between. Germline V lookup: CDR1 LGHNT, CDR2 FRNRAP. For the second PCR, which ran for about 6 to 11 cycles, a sample-barcoded 5' primer and a J-beta primer mix were used. Each of the cDNA molecules was tagged by a template-switch adaptor with 12 random nucleotides. TCRdb independently ran MiXCR on the 5' RACE reads; one entry per CDR3 protein. The repertoire consists of about a million distinct CDR3 sequences, with 35% to 40% occurring once and the leading ten covering around 13%.

The receptor's source is a man younger than 35 in good health. The chain carries TRBV12-5 and TRBJ2-5; D is undetermined. Sequenced material: blood. CDR3 in amino acids: CASGGVPGQTQYF. As DNA, the CDR3 is TGTGCTAGTGGTGGGGTTCCCGGTCAGACCCAGTACTTC.